A selection of T cell receptor beta chains follows, all from one sample in a study of cytomegalovirus exposure and HLA in healthy donors. Data came from immunoSEQ multiplex PCR; TCRdb stores just in-frame clones and leaves some out. The data show over 110,000 clones, 60% to 80% seen once. Specimen: PBMCs. The receptors stem from a man between 18 and 29 years old in good health and CMV-seronegative. Each CDR3 is given with its conserved first and last residue. A D gene is named only where the DNA matches it firmly. Expanded clones are given a class, and other clones once, few, many or no size at all.

DNA	CDR3	size	D	J	V
TGTGCCAGCAGGACAGATTCGAACACCGGGGAGCTGTTTTTT	CASRTDSNTGELFF	.	.	TRBJ2-2	TRBV2
TGTGCCAGCAGCAGACCCCGACAGGGAGGCGTCCAGATTCATGACGAGCAGTACTTC	CASSRPRQGGVQIHDEQYF	.	.	TRBJ2-7	TRBV21-1
TGTGCCAGCAGCGACCTCGGGACAGGCGAAGAGACCCAGTACTTC	CASSDLGTGEETQYF	few	TRBD1	TRBJ2-5	TRBV6-5
TGTGCCAGCAGTCCAGACAGAGCCTCTGGAAACACCATATATTTT	CASSPDRASGNTIYF	few	.	TRBJ1-3	TRBV6-5
TGTGCCAGCAGTGGGCCTGGATCCAACTATGGCTACACCTTC	CASSGPGSNYGYTF	few	.	TRBJ1-2	TRBV6-6
TGTGCCTGGAGTGTATCTTACAGGGGAGGATTCGAGCAGTACTTC	CAWSVSYRGGFEQYF	.	.	TRBJ2-7	TRBV30
TGCGCCAGCAGCCATGGACCGGGGGAGGACTATGGCTACACCTTC	CASSHGPGEDYGYTF	few	.	TRBJ1-2	TRBV5-1
TGTGCCAGTAGTGACCCCGGGCCGGGGAGCAATCAGCCCCAGCATTTT	CASSDPGPGSNQPQHF	.	.	TRBJ1-5	TRBV19
TGCGCCAGCAGTTTCGGACAGGCCGGGGAGCTGTTTTTT	CASSFGQAGELFF	once	TRBD1	TRBJ2-2	TRBV5-1
TGTTCCAGCAGCTTGGAGGTCCCCTGGCATTCACCCCTCCACTTT	CSSSLEVPWHSPLHF	.	.	TRBJ1-6	TRBV7-9
TGTGCCAGCAGCCAAGAGGCAGGGGGCGCAGCCGGGGAGCTGTTTTTT	CASSQEAGGAAGELFF	.	TRBD1	TRBJ2-2	TRBV4-2
TGCAGCGTGGGGGGGGGTACTAACTATGGCTACACCTTC	CSVGGGTNYGYTF	.	.	TRBJ1-2	TRBV29-1
TGTGCCAGCAGCCAGACGGGACAGGGGGATTCACCCCTCCACTTT	CASSQTGQGDSPLHF	.	TRBD1	TRBJ1-6	TRBV7-8
TGTGCCAGTAGTATAGCCTTAGCGGGACTAGCGGGGGACCATGAGCAGTTCTTC	CASSIALAGLAGDHEQFF	.	TRBD2	TRBJ2-1	TRBV19
TGTGCCAGCAGCGCAAACCCCGCCGGTATGAACACTGAAGCTTTCTTT	CASSANPAGMNTEAFF	.	.	TRBJ1-1	TRBV7-8
TGTGCCTGGAGGCGGAGGGACGAGCAGTACTTC	CAWRRRDEQYF	once	.	TRBJ2-7	TRBV30
TGTGCCTGGAGCCCAGGGAGGAATTCACCCCTCCACTTT	CAWSPGRNSPLHF	.	.	TRBJ1-6	TRBV30
TGTGCCAGCTCACCACTCGGCTCCTACGAGCAGTACTTC	CASSPLGSYEQYF	few	.	TRBJ2-7	TRBV18
TGTGCCAGCAGTGCCAAGACAGTCTATAGCAATCAGCCCCAGCATTTT	CASSAKTVYSNQPQHF	.	.	TRBJ1-5	TRBV2
TGTGCCAGCAGCTTAGAGCGGGTCTCACCGCCTAGGGACGGCTACACCTTC	CASSLERVSPPRDGYTF	.	.	TRBJ1-2	TRBV7-8
TGCAGCGTTTCAGGGGACACCGGGGAGCTGTTTTTT	CSVSGDTGELFF	.	.	TRBJ2-2	TRBV29-1
TGTGCCAGCAGCCCGACAGATTCCTACGAGCAGTACTTC	CASSPTDSYEQYF	.	.	TRBJ2-7	TRBV7-2
TGCAGCGTTGAAGATTTTGACAATAACTATGGCTACACCTTC	CSVEDFDNNYGYTF	.	.	TRBJ1-2	TRBV29-1
TGTGCCAGCAGCGTAGACGCGGACTCTGGAAACACCATATATTTT	CASSVDADSGNTIYF	.	.	TRBJ1-3	TRBV9
TGCGCCAGCAGCCAAGAGAACGGGGTGTCCTACGAGCAGTACTTC	CASSQENGVSYEQYF	few	.	TRBJ2-7	TRBV4-3
TGTGCCAGCACCTACGGACTAGCAGAAGAGACCCAGTACTTC	CASTYGLAEETQYF	.	TRBD2	TRBJ2-5	TRBV6-6
TGTGCCAGCAGCCTCGGAGCAACTAATGAAAAACTGTTTTTT	CASSLGATNEKLFF	.	.	TRBJ1-4	TRBV5-8
TGTGCCAGCAGCGATGCAGGGGGTCTTGCCTATGGCTACACCTTC	CASSDAGGLAYGYTF	.	TRBD1	TRBJ1-2	TRBV11-1
TGTGCTAGTGGTTCCGATACTAGCGGGAGAAACAATGAGCAGTTCTTC	CASGSDTSGRNNEQFF	.	TRBD2	TRBJ2-1	TRBV12-5
TGCGCCAGCAGCCAAGATTTGCGAGGGAAGAACACCGGGGAGCTGTTTTTT	CASSQDLRGKNTGELFF	.	.	TRBJ2-2	TRBV4-1
TGCGCCAGCAGCCAAGGACAGGGGGATTCCTACGAGCAGTACTTC	CASSQGQGDSYEQYF	.	TRBD1	TRBJ2-7	TRBV4-1
TGCAGCGTGACAGTTAACTATGGCTACACCTTC	CSVTVNYGYTF	.	.	TRBJ1-2	TRBV29-1
TGCGCCAGCAGCCCAGAAGTTGGGGCCGGGACTGAAGCTTTCTTT	CASSPEVGAGTEAFF	few	.	TRBJ1-1	TRBV5-1
TGTGCCAGCAGCTTAAAACAGGGGGTTTCACCCCTCCACTTT	CASSLKQGVSPLHF	.	TRBD1	TRBJ1-6	TRBV7-3
TGTGCCAGTAAGCTGGACAGGGGGGAAAAAGAAGCTTTCTTT	CASKLDRGEKEAFF	.	TRBD1	TRBJ1-1	TRBV19
TGTGCCAGCAGCCTCGGGGGGGGCGGAGGCTACACCTTC	CASSLGGGGGYTF	.	.	TRBJ1-2	TRBV14
TGTGCCAGCAGCGCAACACAAGAGACCCAGTACTTC	CASSATQETQYF	.	.	TRBJ2-5	TRBV9
TGTGCCAGCAGCGAGGGACAGGGGAACGAGCAGTACTTC	CASSEGQGNEQYF	.	TRBD1	TRBJ2-7	TRBV7-6
TGTGCCAGCAGTTATGGTATACCGAGCTCCTACAATGAGCAGTTCTTC	CASSYGIPSSYNEQFF	.	.	TRBJ2-1	TRBV6-6
TGTGCCAGCAGCGTAGATGCGGATTTTCCTGAAAAACTGTTTTTT	CASSVDADFPEKLFF	.	.	TRBJ1-4	TRBV9
TGTGCCTGGACCGGATCGGGACAGAGGAACACCATATATTTT	CAWTGSGQRNTIYF	.	TRBD1	TRBJ1-3	TRBV30
TGCAGCGTTCACTCCGGGTCTCTATACGGCTACACCTTC	CSVHSGSLYGYTF	few	.	TRBJ1-2	TRBV29-1
TGTGCCAGCAGTTACCGGGCCAGGGCAGATGGCTACACCTTC	CASSYRARADGYTF	.	.	TRBJ1-2	TRBV6-5
TGTGCCAGTAGTATAGATGTGGGGGCTCCATACGAGCAGTACTTC	CASSIDVGAPYEQYF	.	.	TRBJ2-7	TRBV19
TGTGCCAGCAGCGTAGCTAATAGCGGGAGTGAGCAGTTCTTC	CASSVANSGSEQFF	.	TRBD2	TRBJ2-1	TRBV9
TGCGCCAGCAGCTCCTTGACAGGGGGCACTATGAACACTGAAGCTTTCTTT	CASSSLTGGTMNTEAFF	few	TRBD1	TRBJ1-1	TRBV5-1
TGCAGCGTTGAAAAAGGGGCAGGAGATGAGACCCAGTACTTC	CSVEKGAGDETQYF	few	.	TRBJ2-5	TRBV29-1
TGCGCCAGCAGCCAAGTGGCAGAATTTAATGAAAAACTGTTTTTT	CASSQVAEFNEKLFF	.	.	TRBJ1-4	TRBV4-1
TGTGCCACCAGCAGAGAGGGAGGAGGGTATGGCTACACCTTC	CATSREGGGYGYTF	few	.	TRBJ1-2	TRBV15
TGTGCCAGCAGCTCTCCGCGGGGGCCTACCTACGAGCAGTACTTC	CASSSPRGPTYEQYF	.	.	TRBJ2-7	TRBV5-6
TGTGCCAGCAGCCGATCCGGGGGATCCACAGATACGCAGTATTTT	CASSRSGGSTDTQYF	.	.	TRBJ2-3	TRBV9
TGTGCCAGTAGTATAGAAACAGGGCTAGGCGAGCAGTACTTC	CASSIETGLGEQYF	.	.	TRBJ2-7	TRBV19
TGTGCCAGCAGCGCTTCGTGGGACAGGGCCTTCACTGAAGCTTTCTTT	CASSASWDRAFTEAFF	.	TRBD1	TRBJ1-1	TRBV5-4
TGTGCCAGTAGTTATGGGAGCTCCTACAATGAGCAGTTCTTC	CASSYGSSYNEQFF	.	.	TRBJ2-1	TRBV19
TGTGCCAGCAGACAACTCGATCGCGGGGCCTATAATTCACCCCTCCACTTT	CASRQLDRGAYNSPLHF	few	.	TRBJ1-6	TRBV4-2
TGTGCCTGGAGTAGACAGGGTACACAGCCCCAGCATTTT	CAWSRQGTQPQHF	once	TRBD1	TRBJ1-5	TRBV30
TGTGCCACCAGCAGAGATAACGGAGACGTGGCAGGGGAGACTTCACCCCTCCACTTT	CATSRDNGDVAGETSPLHF	.	.	TRBJ1-6	TRBV15
TGTGCCAGCAGCTTCGTTGGACAGGGGGGTTCCCTAGCCAAAAACATTCAGTACTTC	CASSFVGQGGSLAKNIQYF	.	TRBD1	TRBJ2-4	TRBV5-7
TGCGCCAGCAGCTTCGGTAGCGGGGGTGTGAATGAGCAGTTCTTC	CASSFGSGGVNEQFF	.	TRBD2	TRBJ2-1	TRBV5-1